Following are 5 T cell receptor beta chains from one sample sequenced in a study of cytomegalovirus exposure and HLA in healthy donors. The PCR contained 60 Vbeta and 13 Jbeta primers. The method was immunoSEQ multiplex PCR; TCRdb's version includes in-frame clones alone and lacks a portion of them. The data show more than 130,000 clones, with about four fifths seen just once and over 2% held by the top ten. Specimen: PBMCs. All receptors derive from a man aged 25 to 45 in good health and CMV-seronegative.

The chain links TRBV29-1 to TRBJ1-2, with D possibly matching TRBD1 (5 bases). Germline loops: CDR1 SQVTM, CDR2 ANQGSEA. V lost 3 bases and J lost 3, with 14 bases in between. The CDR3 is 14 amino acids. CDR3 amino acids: CSVDSSGDYYGYTF. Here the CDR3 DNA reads TGCAGCGTTGATTCGTCTGGGGACTACTATGGCTACACCTTC.

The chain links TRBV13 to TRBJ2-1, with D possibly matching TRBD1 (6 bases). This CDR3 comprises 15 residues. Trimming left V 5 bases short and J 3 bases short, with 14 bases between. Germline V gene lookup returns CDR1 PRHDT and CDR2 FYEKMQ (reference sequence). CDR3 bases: TGTGCCAGCAGCCCTACAGGGCGGATCTACAATGAGCAGTTCTTC. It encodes CASSPTGRIYNEQFF.

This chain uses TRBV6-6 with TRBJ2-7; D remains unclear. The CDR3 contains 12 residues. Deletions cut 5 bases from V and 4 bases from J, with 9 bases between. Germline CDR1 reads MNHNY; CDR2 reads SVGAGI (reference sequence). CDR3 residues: CASSPQAYEQYF. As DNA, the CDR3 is TGTGCCAGCAGTCCCCAGGCTTACGAGCAGTACTTC.

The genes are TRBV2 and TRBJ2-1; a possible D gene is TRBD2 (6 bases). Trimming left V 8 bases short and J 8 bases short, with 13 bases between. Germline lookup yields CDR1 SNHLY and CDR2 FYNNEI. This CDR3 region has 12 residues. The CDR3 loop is CASSREVHEQFF. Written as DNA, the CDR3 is TGTGCCAGCTCCAGGGAGGTTCATGAGCAGTTCTTC. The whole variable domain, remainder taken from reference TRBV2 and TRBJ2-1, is EPEVTQTPSHQVTQMGQEVILRCVPISNHLYFYWYRQILGQKVEFLVSFYNNEISEKSEIFDDQFSVERPDGSNFTLKIRSTKLEDSAMYFCASSREVHEQFFGPGTRLTVL.

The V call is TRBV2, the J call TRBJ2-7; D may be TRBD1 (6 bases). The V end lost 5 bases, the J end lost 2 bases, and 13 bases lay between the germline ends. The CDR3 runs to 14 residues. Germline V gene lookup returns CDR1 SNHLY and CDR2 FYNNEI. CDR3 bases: TGTGCCAGCAGTCGGCCCGGGACAACCTACGAGCAGTACTTC. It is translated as CASSRPGTTYEQYF.